This T cell receptor beta chain was sequenced in a study of vaccination and CD4 T cells after COVID-19. Overall study: Timing of post-vaccine sample collection was a median approximately 72 days after dose two, with a range of 14 to 241. General study results and limits: Post-vaccination reactive clonotypes (median about 40) did not differ significantly from post-infection (approximately 22).

As for treatment: roughly 11-day PBMC culture with coronavirus spike peptide pools or control peptides (ViraFEST assay). Recorded positive PCR dates fall between March and December 2020, preceding US Alpha, Beta and Delta variants. The Oncomine TCR Beta short-read assay was applied to DNA of cultured CD4+ T cells. Genomic DNA was taken out of cultured CD4+ T cells by extraction. TCRdb reprocessed the PCR reads via MiXCR and lists one record per CDR3 protein. The sample holds some 13,000 distinct CDR3 sequences, over 45% seen once. Germline CDR1 and CDR2: MNHNS and SASEGT. The V segment lost 6 bases and the J segment 6 bases; nucleotides outside the gene matches: 6. CDR3 length equals 13 residues. The table lists this clonotype with a few counts. The antigen remains undetermined.

This sequence originates from a human donor who had recovered from COVID-19. The chain employs TRBV6-1 and TRBJ1-2, with 8 bases lining up with TRBD1. The specimen sequenced was CD4+ T cells from blood, cultured in vitro. CDR3: CASRSDRVNGYTF. CDR3 nucleotides: TGTGCCAGCAGATCGGACAGGGTAAATGGCTACACCTTC.